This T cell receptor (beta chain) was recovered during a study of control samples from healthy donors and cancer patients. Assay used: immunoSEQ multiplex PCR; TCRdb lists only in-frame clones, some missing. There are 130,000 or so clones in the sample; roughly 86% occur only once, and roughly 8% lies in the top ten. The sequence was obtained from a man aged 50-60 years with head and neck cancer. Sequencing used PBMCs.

The CDR3 spells CASSFAGANVLTF. CDR3 nucleotides: TGTGCCAGCAGCTTTGCCGGGGCCAACGTCCTGACTTTC. The V gene is TRBV11-3, the J gene TRBJ2-6; no clear D. V lost 3 bases and J 4 bases, leaving 4 bases between the germline ends. Germline values: CDR1 SGHNT, CDR2 YENEEA. The CDR3 extends over 13 amino acids.